These 31 T cell receptor beta chains were sequenced from one sample in a study of blood T cell repertoires in COVID-19. Generated by immunoSEQ multiplex PCR, the TCRdb table keeps only in-frame clones and is missing some. The sample includes tens of thousands of clones, about 77% of them seen just once. The sequenced material came from peripheral blood. Receptor source: an older man with COVID-19, enrolled during active disease.

This chain joins TRBV7-2 and TRBJ2-3; weak D call: TRBD2 (5 bases). The CDR3 covers 15 residues. The germline V gene has CDR1 SGHTA and CDR2 FQGNSA. The V end was cut by 3 bases, the J end by 6 bases, with 16 bases between. The CDR3, as DNA: TGTGCCAGCAGCTTTGATGAGGGTCCCGCGGATACGCAGTATTTT. This translates into CASSFDEGPADTQYF. Full variable domain (outside the CDR3, taken from reference TRBV7-2 and TRBJ2-3): GAGVSQSPSNKVTEKGKDVELRCDPISGHTALYWYRQSLGQGLEFLIYFQGNSAPDKSGLPSDRFSAERTGGSVSTLTIQRTQQEDSAVYLCASSFDEGPADTQYFGPGTRLTVL.

J is TRBJ2-1 and V is TRBV15; 7 nucleotides match TRBD2. The CDR3 is 14 residues long. CDR1 LNHNV and CDR2 YYDKDF come from the germline V gene (reference sequence). V shed 8 bases and J 9 bases; nucleotides not matched to a gene: 13. This CDR3 is CATADRTRNTEQFF. In nucleotides, the CDR3 is TGTGCCACCGCGGATCGGACTAGAAACACTGAGCAGTTCTTC.

V gene TRBV5-1 combines with J gene TRBJ2-4; D gene unclear. Germline V gene lookup returns CDR1 SGHRS and CDR2 YFSETQ. V was clipped by 6 bases and J by 7 bases, with 14 bases between them. This CDR3 has 13 residues. The CDR3 loop is CASKVNGANIQYF. The CDR3 nucleotides are TGCGCCAGCAAGGTCAACGGAGCGAACATTCAGTACTTC.

This CDR3 reads CASSPDRGRGVEQFF. Here the CDR3 DNA reads TGTGCCAGTAGTCCCGACAGGGGACGAGGGGTTGAGCAGTTCTTC. This chain joins TRBV19 and TRBJ2-1; TRBD1 aligns across 8 bases. J was trimmed by 9 bases and V by 5 bases; bases with no gene match: 12. The CDR3 runs to 15 residues. The germline gives CDR1 LNHDA, CDR2 SQIVND (reference sequence).

The V call is TRBV20-1, the J call TRBJ2-7; TRBD1 agrees at 10 bases. The V gene end was trimmed by 3 bases and the J gene end by 3 bases; junction bases not matched to a gene: 5. CDR3 size: 14 residues. CDR1 DFQATT and CDR2 SNEGSKA come from the germline V gene (reference sequence). CDR3 nucleotide sequence: TGCAGTGCTAGTCCTAGGACAGGGGGCTACGAGCAGTACTTC. Translated, it gives CSASPRTGGYEQYF.

The rearrangement links TRBV27 to TRBJ1-6; tentatively, D is TRBD1 (6 bases). The V and J ends lost 1 base and 9 bases respectively, with 13 bases between them. The CDR3 runs to 15 residues. CDR1 is MNHEY and CDR2 is SMNVEV in the germline V gene (reference sequence). The CDR3 DNA sequence: TGTGCCAGCAGTTTATTCCCAGGGGTAAGTTCACCCCTCCACTTT. It encodes CASSLFPGVSSPLHF.

The rearrangement joins TRBV10-1 to TRBJ2-5, with D possibly matching TRBD2 (6 bases). CDR1 and CDR2 from the germline V gene are WNHNN and SYGVQD (reference sequence). CDR3 length equals 13 residues. The germline V and J ends were trimmed by 10 bases and 5 bases, with 17 bases remaining between them. As DNA, the CDR3 is TGCGCCACTTCAAGGAGGGCGGGCGAGACCCAGTACTTC. This sequence encodes CATSRRAGETQYF.

Only a few counts were recorded for this clone. The chain recombines TRBV15 with TRBJ1-2; 10 nucleotides align to TRBD1. Per the germline V gene, CDR1 is LNHNV and CDR2 is YYDKDF (reference sequence). Trimming at V came to 5 bases and at J to 2 bases, leaving 2 bases not matched to a gene. The CDR3 contains 14 residues. The CDR3 DNA reads as TGTGCCACCAGCCGGGACAGGGGAAACTATGGCTACACCTTC. This translates into CATSRDRGNYGYTF.

The DNA for the CDR3 is TGTGCCAGCTCACCACAGGGCGGGACAGGGGTGAACACTGAAGCTTTCTTT. Protein sequence: CASSPQGGTGVNTEAFF. The rearrangement uses TRBV18 and TRBJ1-1; 10 bases agree with TRBD1. The ends lost 1 base at V and 0 bases at J; junction bases unmatched: 5. This CDR3 contains 17 residues. Germline V gene lookup returns CDR1 KGHSH and CDR2 LQKENI. Looking up the rest from reference TRBV18 and TRBJ1-1 gives the full variable domain: NAGVMQNPRHLVRRRGQEARLRCSPMKGHSHVYWYRQLPEEGLKFMVYLQKENIIDESGMPKERFSAEFPKEGPSILRIQQVVRGDSAAYFCASSPQGGTGVNTEAFFGQGTRLTVV.

On this clone itself: This sample includes further DNA sequences coding for the same CDR3. The genes are TRBV6-5 and TRBJ1-6, with 11 bases that match TRBD1. There are 15 residues in the CDR3. V was clipped by 6 bases and J by 7 bases; unmatched bases: 5. The germline V gene encodes CDR1 MNHEY and CDR2 SVGAGI. The CDR3: CASRSGTGGNSPLHF. As DNA, the CDR3 is TGTGCCAGCAGGTCCGGGACAGGGGGAAATTCACCCCTCCACTTT.

The chain recombines TRBV7-2 with TRBJ2-7; 10 positions agree with TRBD1. In germline, CDR1 is SGHTA, CDR2 FQGNSA. The trim removed 5 bases at V and 3 bases at J, leaving 4 bases unmatched. This CDR3 has 14 residues. The CDR3 sequence is CASSQRTGGYEQYF. CDR3 sequence (DNA): TGTGCCAGCAGCCAACGGACAGGGGGCTACGAGCAGTACTTC.

This clone was seen just once. This chain connects TRBV9 to TRBJ2-1, with 7 positions matching TRBD2. The CDR3 is 15 amino acids. The J segment lost 2 bases and the V segment lost 0 bases, leaving 2 bases of the junction unmatched. The germline gives CDR1 SGDLS, CDR2 YYNGEE. This CDR3 reads CASSVASGTYNEQFF. As DNA, the CDR3 is TGTGCCAGCAGCGTAGCCAGCGGGACCTACAATGAGCAGTTCTTC.

This clone has a count of ten or more. This rearrangement joins TRBV5-6 to TRBJ2-7, with D possibly TRBD1 on 5 matching bases. Germline loops: CDR1 SGHDT, CDR2 YYEEEE. The CDR3 length is 16 residues. The V gene lost 4 bases and the J gene lost 4 bases, with 21 bases spanning the gap. The CDR3 DNA reads TGTGCCAGCAGCCAGGGCCTGGCCGTTATAGTGTACGAGCAGTACTTC. Residues: CASSQGLAVIVYEQYF.

The CDR3 loop is CATNGGINYGYTF. Written as DNA, the CDR3 is TGTGCCACTAATGGCGGGATTAACTATGGCTACACCTTC. The rearrangement joins TRBV12-3 or TRBV12-4 to TRBJ1-2; D gene ambiguous. Trimming removed 10 bases from V and 1 base from J, with 13 bases in between. The length of the CDR3 is 13 residues.

The rearrangement joins TRBV20-1 to TRBJ2-1; no clear D gene. From germline, CDR1 is DFQATT and CDR2 SNEGSKA (reference sequence). The V end was cut by 4 bases, the J end by 8 bases, with 9 bases between. This CDR3 is built from 11 residues. Written as DNA, the CDR3 is TGCAGTGCTAACCGCCGAGATGAGCAGTTCTTC. This gives the protein CSANRRDEQFF.

CDR3 sequence: CASSRTSGGAADTQYF. For the CDR3, the DNA is TGCGCCAGCAGCCGGACTAGCGGGGGGGCGGCAGATACGCAGTATTTT. V is TRBV4-1 and J is TRBJ2-3, with 15 bases lining up with TRBD2. CDR1 and CDR2 (germline): MGHRA, YSYEKL. With 4 bases clipped from V and 4 bases from J, the junction kept 3 bases outside the gene matches. This CDR3 has 16 amino acids.

The table lists this clone with a count of one. This chain's CDR3 is CASSQDRVGGGQPQHF. The CDR3 DNA sequence: TGCGCCAGCAGCCAAGATCGGGTGGGTGGAGGACAGCCCCAGCATTTT. The chain uses TRBV4-1 and TRBJ1-5; D is ambiguous. The V end was cut by 0 bases, the J end by 7 bases, with 16 bases between. Germline V gene data show CDR1 as MGHRA and CDR2 as YSYEKL. The CDR3 is 16 amino acids.

This clone was recorded at least ten times. The chain employs TRBV13 and TRBJ2-7; tentatively, D is TRBD2 (6 bases). Trimming left V 3 bases short and J 2 bases short, with 11 bases between. Germline V lookup: CDR1 PRHDT, CDR2 FYEKMQ (reference sequence). The CDR3 contains 14 residues. The CDR3, as DNA: TGTGCCAGCAGCTTCCCTAGCGAAACCTACGAGCAGTACTTC. Its protein product is CASSFPSETYEQYF.

The CDR3 loop is CASSYMTGVGNTIYF. The DNA of the CDR3 is TGTGCCAGCAGTTACATGACAGGGGTGGGAAACACCATATATTTT. The chain has TRBV6-6 and TRBJ1-3; 8 bases line up with TRBD1. V shed 2 bases and J 4 bases; nucleotides not matched to a gene: 4. Germline-derived CDR1 and CDR2 are MNHNY and SVGAGI (reference sequence). The CDR3 runs to 15 residues.

The chain has TRBV6-5 and TRBJ1-1; 10 nucleotides match TRBD1. This CDR3 comprises 14 residues. Per the germline V gene, CDR1 is MNHEY and CDR2 is SVGAGI. J lost 1 base, V lost 6 bases, and 2 bases had no gene match. CDR3 amino acids: CASSRQGANTEAFF. The CDR3 region has the DNA TGTGCCAGCAGCCGACAGGGGGCGAACACTGAAGCTTTCTTT.

The chain combines TRBV19 with TRBJ2-5; 14 bases line up with TRBD2. V shed 6 bases and J 9 bases; nucleotides not matched to a gene: 15. Germline CDR1 LNHDA, CDR2 SQIVND (reference sequence). The CDR3 runs to 17 residues. The CDR3 DNA follows: TGTGCCAGTAGGCGAGGACTAGCGGGAGGCCTTCAGTCGGCCCAGTACTTC. This gives the protein CASRRGLAGGLQSAQYF.

V usage is TRBV28 and J usage is TRBJ2-7, with TRBD2 matching over 8 bases. Germline V gene data show CDR1 as MDHEN and CDR2 as SYDVKM. The CDR3 runs 15 residues. V gave up 5 bases and J gave up 1 base; unmatched junction bases: 7. CDR3 residues: CASSRSRGGSYEQYF. The DNA of the CDR3 is TGTGCCAGCAGTAGGTCCCGGGGGGGTTCCTACGAGCAGTACTTC.

V gene TRBV19 combines with J gene TRBJ2-1; 8 nucleotides line up with TRBD1. Trimming cost V 3 bases and J 7 bases; bases outside gene matches: 8. Germline V gene lookup returns CDR1 LNHDA and CDR2 SQIVND (reference sequence). The CDR3 length is 15 residues. The CDR3 loop reads CASSIGDRPNNEQFF. As DNA, the CDR3 is TGTGCCAGTAGTATCGGGGACAGGCCAAATAATGAGCAGTTCTTC. The complete variable domain, with remaining parts taken from reference TRBV19 and TRBJ2-1, reads DGGITQSPKYLFRKEGQNVTLSCEQNLNHDAMYWYRQDPGQGLRLIYYSQIVNDFQKGDIAEGYSVSREKKESFPLTVTSAQKNPTAFYLCASSIGDRPNNEQFFGPGTRLTVL.

The chain joins TRBV11-1 to TRBJ2-5; no firm D call. The V gene's germline CDR1 is SGHAT and CDR2 FQDESV (reference sequence). The CDR3 consists of 15 residues. The V gene lost 3 bases and the J gene lost 4 bases, with 15 bases spanning the gap. DNA for the CDR3: TGTGCCAGCAGCTTTAGCTCTTCTTCGGGAGAGACCCAGTACTTC. Amino acids: CASSFSSSSGETQYF.

This clone was found a few times. The genes are TRBV5-1 and TRBJ2-7, with D possibly matching TRBD1 (6 bases). Deletions cut 3 bases from V and 3 bases from J, with 13 bases between. Germline V gene sequence: CDR1 SGHRS, CDR2 YFSETQ. This CDR3 contains 14 residues. CDR3 DNA: TGCGCCAGCAGCTCCAGGGGTTTCGGCTACGAGCAGTACTTC. As protein: CASSSRGFGYEQYF.

This clone showed up just a few times. The chain employs TRBV6-6 and TRBJ1-2, with D possibly matching TRBD1 (5 bases). Trimming pared 5 bases from V and 4 bases from J, leaving 11 bases between. Germline V gives CDR1 MNHNY, CDR2 SVGAGI (reference sequence). The CDR3 spans 13 residues. The CDR3 protein is CASSPGGSYGYTF. For the CDR3, the DNA is TGTGCCAGCAGTCCCGGGGGGAGCTATGGCTACACCTTC.

DNA for the CDR3: TGTGCCACCAGCAGAGTTAGGAGGACAGACCTAACCTACGAGCAGTACTTC. Protein sequence: CATSRVRRTDLTYEQYF. V is TRBV15 and J is TRBJ2-7; the D gene is possibly TRBD1 (6 bases). V dropped 1 base and J dropped 2 bases, with 18 bases sitting between them. The germline V gene encodes CDR1 LNHNV and CDR2 YYDKDF (reference sequence). The CDR3 totals 17 residues.

The chain links TRBV3-1 (or the pseudogene TRBV3-2) to TRBJ2-3, with TRBD2 matching 9 bases. This CDR3 region has 16 residues. V lost 5 bases to trimming and J lost 7 bases; unmatched junction nucleotides: 13. Germline V gene data show CDR1 as LGHDT and CDR2 as YNNKEL (reference sequence). In nucleotides, the CDR3 is TGTGCCAGCAGCTCCCGAGGTAGCGGGGGCTCCCATACGCAGTATTTT. Translation: CASSSRGSGGSHTQYF.

In its sample, this clone was seen many times. This chain connects TRBV4-3 to TRBJ2-2, with unresolved D. This CDR3 contains 13 residues. Per germline, CDR1 LGHNA and CDR2 YSLEER. Trimming took 4 bases from V and 6 from J, leaving 9 bases between them. The CDR3 region is CASSPFSAGELFF. The CDR3 nucleotides read TGCGCCAGCAGCCCTTTCAGTGCCGGGGAGCTGTTTTTT.

The gene calls are TRBV11-2 and TRBJ2-1, with 7 bases lining up with TRBD1. The CDR3 contains 18 residues. The germline V gene encodes CDR1 SGHAT and CDR2 FQNNGV. V dropped 2 bases and J dropped 5; count of bases not matched to a gene: 15. CDR3: CASSLRAGGPKRHNEQFF. CDR3 DNA sequence: TGTGCCAGCAGCTTAAGGGCAGGGGGTCCCAAGAGGCACAATGAGCAGTTCTTC. The entire variable domain, with the rest obtained from reference TRBV11-2 and TRBJ2-1, is as follows: EAGVAQSPRYKIIEKRQSVAFWCNPISGHATLYWYQQILGQGPKLLIQFQNNGVVDDSQLPKDRFSAERLKGVDSTLKIQPAKLEDSAVYLCASSLRAGGPKRHNEQFFGPGTRLTVL.

The chain employs TRBV18 and TRBJ1-6; D is possibly TRBD1 (6 bases). There are 15 residues in the CDR3. CDR1 is KGHSH, CDR2 LQKENI, per germline. Trimming stripped 1 base from V and 3 bases from J, with 7 bases between. This CDR3 reads CASSPQDSYNSPLHF. In DNA, the CDR3 is TGTGCCAGCTCACCACAGGACAGCTATAATTCACCCCTCCACTTT. Drawing the rest from reference TRBV18 and TRBJ1-6, the complete variable domain is NAGVMQNPRHLVRRRGQEARLRCSPMKGHSHVYWYRQLPEEGLKFMVYLQKENIIDESGMPKERFSAEFPKEGPSILRIQQVVRGDSAAYFCASSPQDSYNSPLHFGNGTRLTVT.